This T cell receptor (beta chain) appears in the sequencing data of a study of regulatory T cells in long-lasting Graves disease. Germline V gives CDR1 SGHRS, CDR2 YFSETQ. J lost 0 bases, V lost 0 bases, and 2 bases had no gene match. CDR3 length: 15 amino acids. This clonotype appeared a few times. CDR3-region Arm-PCR and iRepertoire HTBI primers produced the TCR beta libraries. TCRdb re-called the multiplex PCR reads through MiXCR, storing one row per CDR3 protein. The data show about 620,000 distinct CDR3 sequences, 16% seen once. The time point here: newly diagnosed GD, antithyroid drugs for less than 3 months. RNA from PBMCs was the source of the TCR library. These data were also filed under a second study, of T cells in Graves' hyperthyroidism and ophthalmopathy.

Here the sequenced sample was peripheral blood mononuclear cells (PBMCs), taken at new diagnosis, from a patient treated with antithyroid drugs. The sequence came from a woman in her twenties or thirties with Graves disease. This chain connects TRBV5-1 to TRBJ1-1; 7 nucleotides align to TRBD1. CDR3 DNA: TGCGCCAGCAGCTTGGGGGACAGTATGAACACTGAAGCTTTCTTT. Translated, it gives CASSLGDSMNTEAFF.